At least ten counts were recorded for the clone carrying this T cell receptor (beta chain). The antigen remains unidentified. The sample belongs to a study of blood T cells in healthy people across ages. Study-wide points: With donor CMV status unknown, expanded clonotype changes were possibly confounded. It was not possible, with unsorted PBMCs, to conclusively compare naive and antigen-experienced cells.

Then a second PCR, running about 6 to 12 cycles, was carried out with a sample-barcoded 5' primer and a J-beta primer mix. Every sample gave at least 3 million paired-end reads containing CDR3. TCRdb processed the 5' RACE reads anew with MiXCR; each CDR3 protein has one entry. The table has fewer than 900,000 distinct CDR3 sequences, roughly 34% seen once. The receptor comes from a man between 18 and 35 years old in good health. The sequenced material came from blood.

CDR3 residues: CASSVSGNLLYF. The CDR3 DNA reads TGTGCCAGCAGCGTCAGCGGGAACCTACTGTATTTT. V usage is TRBV7-2 and J usage is TRBJ2-3; 7 bases are shared with TRBD2. V trimming: 5 bases; J trimming: 14 bases; junction bases outside the gene matches: 10. This CDR3 spans 12 amino acids. The germline gives CDR1 SGHTA, CDR2 FQGNSA.